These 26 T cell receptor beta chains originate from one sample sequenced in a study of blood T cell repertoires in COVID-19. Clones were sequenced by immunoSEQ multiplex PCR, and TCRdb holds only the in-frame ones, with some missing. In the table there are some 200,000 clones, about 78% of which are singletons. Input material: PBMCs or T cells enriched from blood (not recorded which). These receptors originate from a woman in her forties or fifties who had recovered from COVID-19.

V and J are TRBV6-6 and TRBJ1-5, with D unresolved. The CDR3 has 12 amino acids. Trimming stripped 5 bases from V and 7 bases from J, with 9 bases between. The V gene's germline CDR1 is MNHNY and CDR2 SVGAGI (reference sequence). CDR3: CASSGREQPQHF. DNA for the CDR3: TGTGCCAGCAGTGGGAGAGAGCAGCCCCAGCATTTT.

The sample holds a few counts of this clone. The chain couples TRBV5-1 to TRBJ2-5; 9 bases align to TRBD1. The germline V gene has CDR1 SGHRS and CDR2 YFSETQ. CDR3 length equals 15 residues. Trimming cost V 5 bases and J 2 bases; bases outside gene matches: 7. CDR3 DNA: TGCGCCAGCAGACCTCCCGGGACAGGGCAAGAGACCCAGTACTTC. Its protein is CASRPPGTGQETQYF.

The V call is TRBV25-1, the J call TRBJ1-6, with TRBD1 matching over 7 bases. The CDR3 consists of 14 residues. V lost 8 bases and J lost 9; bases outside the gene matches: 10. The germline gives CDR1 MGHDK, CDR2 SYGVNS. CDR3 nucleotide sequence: TGTGCCAGCTCGGATTCGGGACAGACTTCACCCCTCCACTTT. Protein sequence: CASSDSGQTSPLHF.

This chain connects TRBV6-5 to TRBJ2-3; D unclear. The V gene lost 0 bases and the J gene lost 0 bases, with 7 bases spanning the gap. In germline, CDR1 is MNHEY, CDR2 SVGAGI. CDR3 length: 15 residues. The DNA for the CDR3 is TGTGCCAGCAGTTACTCGGCCGTCAGCACAGATACGCAGTATTTT. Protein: CASSYSAVSTDTQYF.

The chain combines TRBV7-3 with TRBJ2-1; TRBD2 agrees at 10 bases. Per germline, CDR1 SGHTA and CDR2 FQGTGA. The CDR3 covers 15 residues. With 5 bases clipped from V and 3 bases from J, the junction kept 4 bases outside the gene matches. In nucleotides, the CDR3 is TGTGCCAGCAGCGCCGGGACTAGCGTCTACAATGAGCAGTTCTTC. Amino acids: CASSAGTSVYNEQFF.

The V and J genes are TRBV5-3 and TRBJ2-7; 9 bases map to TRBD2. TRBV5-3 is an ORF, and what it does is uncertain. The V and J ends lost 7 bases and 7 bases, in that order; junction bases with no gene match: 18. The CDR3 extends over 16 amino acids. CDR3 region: CARPPQGASGMSEQYF. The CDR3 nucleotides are TGTGCCAGACCTCCCCAAGGGGCTAGCGGGATGTCAGAGCAGTACTTC.

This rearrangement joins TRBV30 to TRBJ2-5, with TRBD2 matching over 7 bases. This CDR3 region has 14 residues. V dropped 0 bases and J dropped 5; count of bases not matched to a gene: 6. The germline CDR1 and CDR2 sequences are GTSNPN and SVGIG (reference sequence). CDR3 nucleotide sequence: TGTGCCTGGAGTGTGGTCGGGGGGTGGGAGACCCAGTACTTC. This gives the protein CAWSVVGGWETQYF. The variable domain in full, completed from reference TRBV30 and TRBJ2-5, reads SQTIHQWPATLVQPVGSPLSLECTVEGTSNPNLYWYRQAAGRGLQLLFYSVGIGQISSEVPQNLSASRPQDRQFILSSKKLLLSDSGFYLCAWSVVGGWETQYFGPGTRLLVL.

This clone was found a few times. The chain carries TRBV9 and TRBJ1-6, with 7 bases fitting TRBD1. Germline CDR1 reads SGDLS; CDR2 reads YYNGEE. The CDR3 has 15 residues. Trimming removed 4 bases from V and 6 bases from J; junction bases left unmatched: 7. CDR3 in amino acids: CASSNPQGVNSPLHF. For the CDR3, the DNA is TGTGCCAGCAGCAACCCGCAGGGGGTTAATTCACCCCTCCACTTT.

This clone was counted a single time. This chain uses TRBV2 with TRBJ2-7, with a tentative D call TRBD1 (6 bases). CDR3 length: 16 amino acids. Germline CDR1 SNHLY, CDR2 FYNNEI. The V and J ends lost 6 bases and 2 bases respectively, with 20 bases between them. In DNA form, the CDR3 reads TGTGCCAGCAGGCCTCCCACAGGGCAGAGAACCTACGAGCAGTACTTC. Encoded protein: CASRPPTGQRTYEQYF.

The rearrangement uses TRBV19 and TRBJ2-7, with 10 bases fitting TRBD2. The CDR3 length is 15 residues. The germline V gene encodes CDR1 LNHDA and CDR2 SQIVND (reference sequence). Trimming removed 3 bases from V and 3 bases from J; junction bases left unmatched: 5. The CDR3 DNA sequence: TGTGCCAGTAGTATGACGGCTAGCGGGGGCTACGAGCAGTACTTC. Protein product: CASSMTASGGYEQYF.

The CDR3 bases are TGTGCCAGCAGGAGGGGGCCAAACTATGGCTACACCTTC. It encodes CASRRGPNYGYTF. The rearrangement links TRBV6-5 to TRBJ1-2; 7 bases map to TRBD1. The CDR3 covers 13 residues. Germline values: CDR1 MNHEY, CDR2 SVGAGI. J gave up 2 bases and V 6 bases, and 3 bases lay outside the gene matches.

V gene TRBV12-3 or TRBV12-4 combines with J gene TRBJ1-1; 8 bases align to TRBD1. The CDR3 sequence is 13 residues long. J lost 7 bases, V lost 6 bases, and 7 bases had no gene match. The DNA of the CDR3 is TGTGCCAGCAGGACAGGGGCTCGCAGTGAAGCTTTCTTT. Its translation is CASRTGARSEAFF.

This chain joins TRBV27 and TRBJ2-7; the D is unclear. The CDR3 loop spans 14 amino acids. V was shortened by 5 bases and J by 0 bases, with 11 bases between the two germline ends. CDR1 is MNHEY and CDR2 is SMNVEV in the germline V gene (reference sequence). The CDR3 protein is CASSPRLLSYEQYF. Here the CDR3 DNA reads TGTGCCAGCAGTCCGCGACTCCTCTCCTACGAGCAGTACTTC.

The CDR3 spells CSVAWKGDTEAFF. The CDR3 coding sequence is TGCAGCGTTGCATGGAAGGGGGACACTGAAGCTTTCTTT. V usage is TRBV29-1 and J usage is TRBJ1-1; tentative D call: TRBD1 (6 bases). Germline CDR1 reads SQVTM; CDR2 reads ANQGSEA. Deletions cut 4 bases from V and 3 bases from J, with 12 bases between. This CDR3 has 13 amino acids.

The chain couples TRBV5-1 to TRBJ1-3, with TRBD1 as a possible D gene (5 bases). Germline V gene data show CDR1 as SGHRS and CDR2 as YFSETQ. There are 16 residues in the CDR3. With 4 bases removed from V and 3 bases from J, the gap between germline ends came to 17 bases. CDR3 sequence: CASSPEGTFFGNTIYF. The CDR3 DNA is TGCGCCAGCAGCCCGGAGGGGACTTTTTTTGGAAACACCATATATTTT.

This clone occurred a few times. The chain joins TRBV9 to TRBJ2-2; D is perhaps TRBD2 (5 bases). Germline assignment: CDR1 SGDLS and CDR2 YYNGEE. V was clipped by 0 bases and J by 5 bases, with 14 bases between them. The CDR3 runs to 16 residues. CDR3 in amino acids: CASSVGGRLKTGELFF. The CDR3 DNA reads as TGTGCCAGCAGCGTAGGAGGGCGGCTTAAGACCGGGGAGCTGTTTTTT.

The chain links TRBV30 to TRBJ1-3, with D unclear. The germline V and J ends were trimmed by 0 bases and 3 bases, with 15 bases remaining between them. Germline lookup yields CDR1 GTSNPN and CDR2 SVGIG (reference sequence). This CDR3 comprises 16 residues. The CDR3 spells CAWSVRAGLLGNTIYF. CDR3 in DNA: TGTGCCTGGAGTGTACGAGCTGGGCTCCTTGGAAACACCATATATTTT.

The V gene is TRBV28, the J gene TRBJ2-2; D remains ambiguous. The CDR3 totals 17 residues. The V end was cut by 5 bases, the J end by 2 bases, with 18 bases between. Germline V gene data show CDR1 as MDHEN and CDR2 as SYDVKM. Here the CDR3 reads CASSPPTSRVNTGELFF. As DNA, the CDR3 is TGTGCCAGCAGTCCCCCGACCTCTCGGGTCAACACCGGGGAGCTGTTTTTT.

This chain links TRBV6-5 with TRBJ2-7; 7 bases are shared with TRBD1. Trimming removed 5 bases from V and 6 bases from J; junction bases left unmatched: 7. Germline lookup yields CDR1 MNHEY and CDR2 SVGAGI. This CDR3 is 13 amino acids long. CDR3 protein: CASSPGTVLEQYF. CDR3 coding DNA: TGTGCCAGCAGTCCTGGGACAGTTCTCGAGCAGTACTTC.

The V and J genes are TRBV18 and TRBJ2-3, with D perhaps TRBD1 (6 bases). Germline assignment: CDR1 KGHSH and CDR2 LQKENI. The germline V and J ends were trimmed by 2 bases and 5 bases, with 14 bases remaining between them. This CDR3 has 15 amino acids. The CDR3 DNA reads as TGTGCCAGCTCACCATACAGGGTTGAGGGAGATACGCAGTATTTT. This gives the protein CASSPYRVEGDTQYF. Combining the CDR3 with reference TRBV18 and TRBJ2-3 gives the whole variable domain NAGVMQNPRHLVRRRGQEARLRCSPMKGHSHVYWYRQLPEEGLKFMVYLQKENIIDESGMPKERFSAEFPKEGPSILRIQQVVRGDSAAYFCASSPYRVEGDTQYFGPGTRLTVL.

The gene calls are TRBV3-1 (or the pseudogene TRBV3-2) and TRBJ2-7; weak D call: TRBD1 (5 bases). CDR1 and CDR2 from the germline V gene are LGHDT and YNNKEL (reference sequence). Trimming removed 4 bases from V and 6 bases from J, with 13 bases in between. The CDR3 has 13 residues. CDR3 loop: CASSPALGAEQYF. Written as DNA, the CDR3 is TGTGCCAGCAGCCCCGCTCTAGGGGCCGAGCAGTACTTC.

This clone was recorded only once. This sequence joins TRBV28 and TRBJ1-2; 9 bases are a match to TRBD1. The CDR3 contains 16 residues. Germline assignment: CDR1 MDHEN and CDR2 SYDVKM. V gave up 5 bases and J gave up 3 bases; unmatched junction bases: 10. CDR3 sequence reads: CASSPPGQGGYYGYTF. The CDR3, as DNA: TGTGCCAGCAGTCCTCCGGGACAGGGTGGCTACTATGGCTACACCTTC.

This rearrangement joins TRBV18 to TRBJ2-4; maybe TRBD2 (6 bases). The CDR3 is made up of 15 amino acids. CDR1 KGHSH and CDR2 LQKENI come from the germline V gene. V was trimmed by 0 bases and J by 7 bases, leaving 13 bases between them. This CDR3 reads CASSPPSSGRNIQYF. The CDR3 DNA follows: TGTGCCAGCTCACCACCGAGTAGTGGGAGGAACATTCAGTACTTC.

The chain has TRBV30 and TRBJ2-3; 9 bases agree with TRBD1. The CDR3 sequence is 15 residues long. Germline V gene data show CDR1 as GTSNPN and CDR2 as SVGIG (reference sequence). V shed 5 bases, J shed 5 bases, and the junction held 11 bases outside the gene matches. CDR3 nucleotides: TGTGCCTGGGACCACAGGGGGCGGGTGCGAGATACGCAGTATTTT. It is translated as CAWDHRGRVRDTQYF.

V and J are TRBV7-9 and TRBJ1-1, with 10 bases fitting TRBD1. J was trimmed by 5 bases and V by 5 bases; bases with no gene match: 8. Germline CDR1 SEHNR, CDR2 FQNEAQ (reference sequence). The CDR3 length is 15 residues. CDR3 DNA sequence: TGTGCCAGCAGCCCCGGGACAGGGGTAGGGACTGAAGCTTTCTTT. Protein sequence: CASSPGTGVGTEAFF.

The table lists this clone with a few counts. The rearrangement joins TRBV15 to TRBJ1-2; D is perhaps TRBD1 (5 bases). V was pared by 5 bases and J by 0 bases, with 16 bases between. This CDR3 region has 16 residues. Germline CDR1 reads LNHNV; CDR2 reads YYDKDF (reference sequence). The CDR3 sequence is CATSARSGSTNYGYTF. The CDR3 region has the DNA TGTGCCACCAGCGCCCGATCAGGGTCCACTAACTATGGCTACACCTTC.